What follows are 26 T cell receptor beta chains derived from one specimen sequenced in a study of T cells after yellow fever vaccination. Via MiXCR, TCRdb re-called the 5' RACE reads, giving one row per CDR3 protein. The repertoire holds under 50,000 distinct CDR3 sequences, with over 5.5% as singletons. Sequencing was performed on PBMCs, either bulk or a sorted T-cell subset (CD4+, CD8+, memory, or dextramer-sorted; not recorded which), taken 45 days after the yellow fever booster vaccination. These receptors were taken from a man younger than 45 who received the YFV17D yellow fever vaccine.

This clonotype was detected a few times. The rearrangement links TRBV20-1 to TRBJ2-1, with 12 bases identical to TRBD2. In germline, CDR1 is DFQATT, CDR2 SNEGSKA (reference sequence). The V gene end was trimmed by 6 bases and the J gene end by 8 bases; junction bases not matched to a gene: 5. The CDR3 runs 13 residues. In DNA form, the CDR3 reads TGCAGTGCCAGACTAGCGGGAGAGGATGAGCAGTTCTTC. Encoded protein: CSARLAGEDEQFF.

This clonotype was detected ten times or more. The chain links TRBV11-2 to TRBJ1-2; no clear D gene. V lost 5 bases, J lost 2 bases, and 9 bases lay in between. The CDR3 extends over 13 amino acids. Germline CDR1 SGHAT, CDR2 FQNNGV. The CDR3 DNA reads TGTGCCAGCAGCCTGAAGGCCAACTATGGCTACACCTTC. Translation gives CASSLKANYGYTF. The variable domain in full, with the rest retrieved from reference TRBV11-2 and TRBJ1-2, is EAGVAQSPRYKIIEKRQSVAFWCNPISGHATLYWYQQILGQGPKLLIQFQNNGVVDDSQLPKDRFSAERLKGVDSTLKIQPAKLEDSAVYLCASSLKANYGYTFGSGTRLTVV.

As concerns this clonotype: A much bigger clone sits one base away, suggesting this may be a read error. This chain connects TRBV5-1 to TRBJ2-5; a weak D match, TRBD2 (6 bases). The germline V and J ends were trimmed by 2 bases and 5 bases, with 16 bases remaining between them. The CDR3 has 15 residues. Germline loops: CDR1 SGHRS, CDR2 YFSETQ. The CDR3 reads CASSFNYGSCETQYF. The CDR3 DNA follows: TGCGCCAGCAGCTTTAACTACGGGAGCTGTGAGACCCAGTACTTC.

As concerns this clonotype: It may be a read error: a sequence one base away is much more abundant. The CDR3 region is CASSYLSGADYGYTF. The CDR3 DNA sequence: TGTGCCAGCAGTTACTTGAGCGGGGCCGATTATGGCTACACCTTC. The gene calls are TRBV6-2 or TRBV6-3 and TRBJ1-2; tentatively, D is TRBD1 (5 bases). Trimming removed 1 base at V and 5 bases at J, with 14 bases between. The CDR3 is 15 amino acids. The V gene's germline CDR1 is MNHEY and CDR2 SVGEGT.

This clonotype was counted between two and nine times. J is TRBJ2-5 and V is TRBV29-1; 9 bases line up with TRBD1. The CDR3 totals 15 residues. Trimming at V came to 7 bases and at J to 4 bases, leaving 13 bases not matched to a gene. From germline, CDR1 is SQVTM and CDR2 ANQGSEA. The CDR3 reads CSATAGTGWGETQYF. CDR3 nucleotides: TGCAGCGCGACGGCCGGGACAGGGTGGGGAGAGACCCAGTACTTC.

The V gene is TRBV3-1, the J gene TRBJ1-5; D gene uncertain. The V end was cut by 4 bases, the J end by 6 bases, with 16 bases between. Germline V gene lookup returns CDR1 LGHDT and CDR2 YNNKEL (reference sequence). The CDR3 sequence is 15 residues long. The CDR3: CASSPTLGNSQPQHF. CDR3 DNA: TGTGCCAGCAGCCCGACCCTAGGGAATAGTCAGCCCCAGCATTTT.

At least ten counts were recorded for this clonotype. The rearrangement joins TRBV7-9 to TRBJ2-1; D ambiguous. V was trimmed by 1 base and J by 7 bases, leaving 8 bases between them. Germline loops: CDR1 SEHNR, CDR2 FQNEAQ (reference sequence). CDR3 size: 13 residues. The CDR3 sequence: CASSLGPRNEQFF. The CDR3 nucleotides read TGTGCCAGCAGCTTAGGCCCCCGGAATGAGCAGTTCTTC. Looking up the rest from reference TRBV7-9 and TRBJ2-1 gives the full variable domain: DTGVSQNPRHKITKRGQNVTFRCDPISEHNRLYWYRQTLGQGPEFLTYFQNEAQLEKSRLLSDRFSAERPKGSFSTLEIQRTEQGDSAMYLCASSLGPRNEQFFGPGTRLTVL.

The genes are TRBV5-4 and TRBJ1-2, with unresolved D. Trimming took 2 bases from V and 7 from J, leaving 12 bases between them. Germline lookup yields CDR1 SGHNT and CDR2 YYREEE (reference sequence). This CDR3 is built from 13 residues. The CDR3 protein is CASSLKQGVGYTF. In DNA, the CDR3 is TGTGCCAGCAGCTTAAAACAAGGAGTTGGCTACACCTTC. Complete variable domain (other parts from reference TRBV5-4 and TRBJ1-2): ETGVTQSPTHLIKTRGQQVTLRCSSQSGHNTVSWYQQALGQGPQFIFQYYREEENGRGNFPPRFSGLQFPNYSSELNVNALELDDSALYLCASSLKQGVGYTFGSGTRLTVV.

This chain uses TRBV6-1 with TRBJ2-2, with TRBD2 matching 10 bases. This CDR3 is 16 amino acids long. The trim removed 2 bases at V and 6 bases at J, leaving 6 bases unmatched. Per germline, CDR1 MNHNS and CDR2 SASEGT. The CDR3 bases are TGTGCCAGCAGTGAATGGCTAGCGGGAGTGGCCGGGGAGCTGTTTTTT. Amino acids: CASSEWLAGVAGELFF.

This clonotype was recorded a few times. Here the CDR3 reads CSARGIGYEQYF. The CDR3 DNA reads TGCAGTGCTAGAGGGATAGGTTACGAGCAGTACTTC. The chain combines TRBV20-1 with TRBJ2-7; D not resolved. In germline, CDR1 is DFQATT, CDR2 SNEGSKA (reference sequence). Trimming removed 1 base at V and 4 bases at J, with 8 bases between. This CDR3 comprises 12 residues.

The CDR3 here is CASSGEGGRTDTQYF. In DNA form, the CDR3 reads TGTGCCAGCAGTGGGGAAGGGGGGCGCACAGATACGCAGTATTTT. The chain links TRBV25-1 to TRBJ2-3; D may be TRBD1 or TRBD2 (6 bases each). The germline gives CDR1 MGHDK, CDR2 SYGVNS. This CDR3 is 15 amino acids long. Trimming took off 4 bases at V and 1 base at J, with 12 bases between the two ends.

This clonotype has at least ten counts. CDR3 bases: TGTGCCAGCACCAAAGCGGGACAGCGCGAAAAACTGTTTTTT. Encoded protein: CASTKAGQREKLFF. This chain joins TRBV2 and TRBJ1-4, with TRBD1 matching over 7 bases. V trimming: 7 bases; J trimming: 8 bases; junction bases outside the gene matches: 10. The V gene's germline CDR1 is SNHLY and CDR2 FYNNEI. This CDR3 contains 14 residues. The complete variable domain, with remaining parts taken from reference TRBV2 and TRBJ1-4, reads EPEVTQTPSHQVTQMGQEVILRCVPISNHLYFYWYRQILGQKVEFLVSFYNNEISEKSEIFDDQFSVERPDGSNFTLKIRSTKLEDSAMYFCASTKAGQREKLFFGSGTQLSVL.

This clonotype was observed at least ten times. The chain recombines TRBV4-3 with TRBJ2-7; 7 bases align to TRBD1. This CDR3 is built from 14 residues. The V and J ends lost 0 bases and 7 bases, in that order; junction bases with no gene match: 6. Germline CDR1 is LGHNA and CDR2 is YSLEER. The CDR3 sequence is CASSQDRGLGEQYF. The CDR3 DNA is TGCGCCAGCAGCCAAGACAGGGGGTTGGGGGAGCAGTACTTC.

The rearrangement joins TRBV7-2 to TRBJ1-1; 9 bases are shared with TRBD1. The CDR3 runs 14 residues. Germline V CDR1 and CDR2: SGHTA, FQGNSA. Trimming took 3 bases from V and 11 from J; bases not matched to a gene: 10. In DNA, the CDR3 is TGTGCCAGCAGCTTCCAATATAGGACAGGGGAGGCTTTCTTT. Protein product: CASSFQYRTGEAFF.

The chain couples TRBV20-1 to TRBJ2-3, with 8 nucleotides matching TRBD2. This CDR3 spans 14 amino acids. The germline V gene has CDR1 DFQATT and CDR2 SNEGSKA (reference sequence). V dropped 7 bases and J dropped 5; count of bases not matched to a gene: 11. Here the CDR3 reads CSGEGTREVDTQYF. CDR3 nucleotide sequence: TGCAGTGGGGAGGGGACTAGAGAGGTAGATACGCAGTATTTT.

Details on this clonotype: This may come from a read error, since a much larger clone is one base off. The chain uses TRBV18 and TRBJ2-3, with TRBD2 as a possible D gene (5 bases). This CDR3 comprises 14 residues. V was trimmed by 4 bases and J by 2 bases, leaving 10 bases between them. CDR1 is KGHSH and CDR2 is LQKENI in the germline V gene. This CDR3 reads CASSHSGITDTQYF. CDR3 coding DNA: TGTGCCAGCTCACACAGCGGAATCACAGATACGCAGTATTTT.

The chain couples TRBV7-2 to TRBJ2-1; 11 bases are a match to TRBD2. The germline V gene encodes CDR1 SGHTA and CDR2 FQGNSA. With 0 bases clipped from V and 8 bases from J, the junction kept 3 bases outside the gene matches. CDR3 length equals 15 residues. CDR3 residues: CASSLALAGVDEQFF. CDR3 bases: TGTGCCAGCAGCTTAGCACTAGCGGGAGTAGATGAGCAGTTCTTC.

This clonotype was observed a handful of times. The genes are TRBV5-1 and TRBJ2-7; D gene unclear. The V gene's germline CDR1 is SGHRS and CDR2 YFSETQ. CDR3 size: 15 residues. The V end lost 0 bases, the J end lost 0 bases, and 10 bases lay between the germline ends. CDR3 DNA: TGCGCCAGCAGCTTGGGGGCTACCGGCTCCTACGAGCAGTACTTC. This encodes CASSLGATGSYEQYF.

This clonotype has just a few counts. The chain has TRBV20-1 and TRBJ2-3; D may match TRBD1 or TRBD2 (5 bases each). The CDR3 loop spans 12 amino acids. V was cut by 5 bases and J by 6 bases, with 12 bases left in between. Germline CDR1 reads DFQATT; CDR2 reads SNEGSKA (reference sequence). This CDR3 is CSAPRWGDTQYF. In DNA, the CDR3 is TGCAGTGCTCCCCGGTGGGGGGATACGCAGTATTTT.

This clonotype was detected ten times or more. This sequence joins TRBV12-3 or TRBV12-4 and TRBJ2-7, with TRBD1 matching 8 bases. The CDR3 extends over 13 amino acids. Trimming took 5 bases from V and 7 from J; bases not matched to a gene: 7. CDR3 residues: CASSPTGVGEQYF. CDR3 DNA: TGTGCCAGCAGTCCGACAGGGGTAGGTGAGCAGTACTTC.

This rearrangement joins TRBV7-2 to TRBJ2-7; a possible D gene is TRBD2 (6 bases). Per the germline V gene, CDR1 is SGHTA and CDR2 is FQGNSA. CDR3 length: 15 amino acids. V was clipped by 3 bases and J by 0 bases, with 12 bases between them. The CDR3 loop reads CASSLGLAISYEQYF. The CDR3 DNA reads TGTGCCAGCAGCTTGGGGCTAGCGATCTCCTACGAGCAGTACTTC.

There are many counts of this clonotype. The rearrangement links TRBV12-3 or TRBV12-4 to TRBJ2-2; D gene unclear. Trimming left V 5 bases short and J 4 bases short, with 8 bases between. CDR3 length: 13 residues. The CDR3 DNA is TGTGCCAGCAGTCCGTCTCTCACCGGGGAGCTGTTTTTT. Translated, it gives CASSPSLTGELFF.

The chain employs TRBV2 and TRBJ1-4; maybe TRBD1 (6 bases). The CDR3 loop spans 18 amino acids. The V end lost 11 bases, the J end lost 0 bases, and 25 bases lay between the germline ends. CDR1 SNHLY and CDR2 FYNNEI come from the germline V gene. As DNA, the CDR3 is TGTGCCTTCAGTGTAGGCGGGGGCCCCGCGTCAACTAATGAAAAACTGTTTTTT. It encodes CAFSVGGGPASTNEKLFF.

In this sample, this clonotype turned up many times. The rearrangement uses TRBV20-1 and TRBJ2-1, with 11 bases identical to TRBD1. The germline V gene encodes CDR1 DFQATT and CDR2 SNEGSKA (reference sequence). V trimming: 3 bases; J trimming: 8 bases; junction bases outside the gene matches: 3. The CDR3 has 13 residues. DNA of the CDR3: TGCAGTGCTAGGGGGACAGGGGGATATGAGCAGTTCTTC. Translation gives CSARGTGGYEQFF.

This clonotype was observed at least ten times. This chain connects TRBV5-6 to TRBJ2-1; D call uncertain. Between the trimmed V and J ends, which lost 4 bases and 10 bases, there was a span of 12 bases. Per germline, CDR1 SGHDT and CDR2 YYEEEE. The CDR3 is 12 residues long. The CDR3 DNA is TGTGCCAGCAGCAGCGAGAGGTTGGAGCAGTTCTTC. Its translation: CASSSERLEQFF. Full variable domain (outside the CDR3, taken from reference TRBV5-6 and TRBJ2-1): DAGVTQSPTHLIKTRGQQVTLRCSPKSGHDTVSWYQQALGQGPQFIFQYYEEEERQRGNFPDRFSGHQFPNYSSELNVNALLLGDSALYLCASSSERLEQFFGPGTRLTVL.

J is TRBJ2-7 and V is TRBV13, with 9 nucleotides matching TRBD2. J gave up 7 bases and V 2 bases, and 9 bases lay outside the gene matches. This CDR3 comprises 15 residues. Germline CDR1 reads PRHDT; CDR2 reads FYEKMQ (reference sequence). CDR3 residues: CASSLSPAGGVEQYF. DNA for the CDR3: TGTGCCAGCAGCTTAAGCCCAGCGGGAGGAGTTGAGCAGTACTTC.